Sequencing of this T cell receptor beta chain was carried out in a study of blood T cells in healthy people across ages. PCR was performed a second time for about 6 to 12 cycles using a sample-barcoded 5' primer and a J-beta primer mix. Each cDNA was tagged by a template-switch adaptor containing 12 random nucleotides. TCRdb reprocessed the 5' RACE reads with MiXCR, giving one entry per CDR3 protein. This sample carries nearly 800,000 distinct CDR3 sequences, about 61% of them seen once, and the ten largest clones take around a quarter. The ends were cut back, 5 bases at V and 2 bases at J, with 9 bases in the middle. CDR3 length equals 13 residues. CDR1 and CDR2 (germline): MDHEN, SYDVKM.

This sequence originates from a man aged 35 to 55 in good health. Specimen: blood. The chain couples TRBV28 to TRBJ1-2; no clear D. In DNA, the CDR3 is TGTGCCAGCAGTCAAGCAGAAAACTATGGCTACACCTTC. Protein: CASSQAENYGYTF.